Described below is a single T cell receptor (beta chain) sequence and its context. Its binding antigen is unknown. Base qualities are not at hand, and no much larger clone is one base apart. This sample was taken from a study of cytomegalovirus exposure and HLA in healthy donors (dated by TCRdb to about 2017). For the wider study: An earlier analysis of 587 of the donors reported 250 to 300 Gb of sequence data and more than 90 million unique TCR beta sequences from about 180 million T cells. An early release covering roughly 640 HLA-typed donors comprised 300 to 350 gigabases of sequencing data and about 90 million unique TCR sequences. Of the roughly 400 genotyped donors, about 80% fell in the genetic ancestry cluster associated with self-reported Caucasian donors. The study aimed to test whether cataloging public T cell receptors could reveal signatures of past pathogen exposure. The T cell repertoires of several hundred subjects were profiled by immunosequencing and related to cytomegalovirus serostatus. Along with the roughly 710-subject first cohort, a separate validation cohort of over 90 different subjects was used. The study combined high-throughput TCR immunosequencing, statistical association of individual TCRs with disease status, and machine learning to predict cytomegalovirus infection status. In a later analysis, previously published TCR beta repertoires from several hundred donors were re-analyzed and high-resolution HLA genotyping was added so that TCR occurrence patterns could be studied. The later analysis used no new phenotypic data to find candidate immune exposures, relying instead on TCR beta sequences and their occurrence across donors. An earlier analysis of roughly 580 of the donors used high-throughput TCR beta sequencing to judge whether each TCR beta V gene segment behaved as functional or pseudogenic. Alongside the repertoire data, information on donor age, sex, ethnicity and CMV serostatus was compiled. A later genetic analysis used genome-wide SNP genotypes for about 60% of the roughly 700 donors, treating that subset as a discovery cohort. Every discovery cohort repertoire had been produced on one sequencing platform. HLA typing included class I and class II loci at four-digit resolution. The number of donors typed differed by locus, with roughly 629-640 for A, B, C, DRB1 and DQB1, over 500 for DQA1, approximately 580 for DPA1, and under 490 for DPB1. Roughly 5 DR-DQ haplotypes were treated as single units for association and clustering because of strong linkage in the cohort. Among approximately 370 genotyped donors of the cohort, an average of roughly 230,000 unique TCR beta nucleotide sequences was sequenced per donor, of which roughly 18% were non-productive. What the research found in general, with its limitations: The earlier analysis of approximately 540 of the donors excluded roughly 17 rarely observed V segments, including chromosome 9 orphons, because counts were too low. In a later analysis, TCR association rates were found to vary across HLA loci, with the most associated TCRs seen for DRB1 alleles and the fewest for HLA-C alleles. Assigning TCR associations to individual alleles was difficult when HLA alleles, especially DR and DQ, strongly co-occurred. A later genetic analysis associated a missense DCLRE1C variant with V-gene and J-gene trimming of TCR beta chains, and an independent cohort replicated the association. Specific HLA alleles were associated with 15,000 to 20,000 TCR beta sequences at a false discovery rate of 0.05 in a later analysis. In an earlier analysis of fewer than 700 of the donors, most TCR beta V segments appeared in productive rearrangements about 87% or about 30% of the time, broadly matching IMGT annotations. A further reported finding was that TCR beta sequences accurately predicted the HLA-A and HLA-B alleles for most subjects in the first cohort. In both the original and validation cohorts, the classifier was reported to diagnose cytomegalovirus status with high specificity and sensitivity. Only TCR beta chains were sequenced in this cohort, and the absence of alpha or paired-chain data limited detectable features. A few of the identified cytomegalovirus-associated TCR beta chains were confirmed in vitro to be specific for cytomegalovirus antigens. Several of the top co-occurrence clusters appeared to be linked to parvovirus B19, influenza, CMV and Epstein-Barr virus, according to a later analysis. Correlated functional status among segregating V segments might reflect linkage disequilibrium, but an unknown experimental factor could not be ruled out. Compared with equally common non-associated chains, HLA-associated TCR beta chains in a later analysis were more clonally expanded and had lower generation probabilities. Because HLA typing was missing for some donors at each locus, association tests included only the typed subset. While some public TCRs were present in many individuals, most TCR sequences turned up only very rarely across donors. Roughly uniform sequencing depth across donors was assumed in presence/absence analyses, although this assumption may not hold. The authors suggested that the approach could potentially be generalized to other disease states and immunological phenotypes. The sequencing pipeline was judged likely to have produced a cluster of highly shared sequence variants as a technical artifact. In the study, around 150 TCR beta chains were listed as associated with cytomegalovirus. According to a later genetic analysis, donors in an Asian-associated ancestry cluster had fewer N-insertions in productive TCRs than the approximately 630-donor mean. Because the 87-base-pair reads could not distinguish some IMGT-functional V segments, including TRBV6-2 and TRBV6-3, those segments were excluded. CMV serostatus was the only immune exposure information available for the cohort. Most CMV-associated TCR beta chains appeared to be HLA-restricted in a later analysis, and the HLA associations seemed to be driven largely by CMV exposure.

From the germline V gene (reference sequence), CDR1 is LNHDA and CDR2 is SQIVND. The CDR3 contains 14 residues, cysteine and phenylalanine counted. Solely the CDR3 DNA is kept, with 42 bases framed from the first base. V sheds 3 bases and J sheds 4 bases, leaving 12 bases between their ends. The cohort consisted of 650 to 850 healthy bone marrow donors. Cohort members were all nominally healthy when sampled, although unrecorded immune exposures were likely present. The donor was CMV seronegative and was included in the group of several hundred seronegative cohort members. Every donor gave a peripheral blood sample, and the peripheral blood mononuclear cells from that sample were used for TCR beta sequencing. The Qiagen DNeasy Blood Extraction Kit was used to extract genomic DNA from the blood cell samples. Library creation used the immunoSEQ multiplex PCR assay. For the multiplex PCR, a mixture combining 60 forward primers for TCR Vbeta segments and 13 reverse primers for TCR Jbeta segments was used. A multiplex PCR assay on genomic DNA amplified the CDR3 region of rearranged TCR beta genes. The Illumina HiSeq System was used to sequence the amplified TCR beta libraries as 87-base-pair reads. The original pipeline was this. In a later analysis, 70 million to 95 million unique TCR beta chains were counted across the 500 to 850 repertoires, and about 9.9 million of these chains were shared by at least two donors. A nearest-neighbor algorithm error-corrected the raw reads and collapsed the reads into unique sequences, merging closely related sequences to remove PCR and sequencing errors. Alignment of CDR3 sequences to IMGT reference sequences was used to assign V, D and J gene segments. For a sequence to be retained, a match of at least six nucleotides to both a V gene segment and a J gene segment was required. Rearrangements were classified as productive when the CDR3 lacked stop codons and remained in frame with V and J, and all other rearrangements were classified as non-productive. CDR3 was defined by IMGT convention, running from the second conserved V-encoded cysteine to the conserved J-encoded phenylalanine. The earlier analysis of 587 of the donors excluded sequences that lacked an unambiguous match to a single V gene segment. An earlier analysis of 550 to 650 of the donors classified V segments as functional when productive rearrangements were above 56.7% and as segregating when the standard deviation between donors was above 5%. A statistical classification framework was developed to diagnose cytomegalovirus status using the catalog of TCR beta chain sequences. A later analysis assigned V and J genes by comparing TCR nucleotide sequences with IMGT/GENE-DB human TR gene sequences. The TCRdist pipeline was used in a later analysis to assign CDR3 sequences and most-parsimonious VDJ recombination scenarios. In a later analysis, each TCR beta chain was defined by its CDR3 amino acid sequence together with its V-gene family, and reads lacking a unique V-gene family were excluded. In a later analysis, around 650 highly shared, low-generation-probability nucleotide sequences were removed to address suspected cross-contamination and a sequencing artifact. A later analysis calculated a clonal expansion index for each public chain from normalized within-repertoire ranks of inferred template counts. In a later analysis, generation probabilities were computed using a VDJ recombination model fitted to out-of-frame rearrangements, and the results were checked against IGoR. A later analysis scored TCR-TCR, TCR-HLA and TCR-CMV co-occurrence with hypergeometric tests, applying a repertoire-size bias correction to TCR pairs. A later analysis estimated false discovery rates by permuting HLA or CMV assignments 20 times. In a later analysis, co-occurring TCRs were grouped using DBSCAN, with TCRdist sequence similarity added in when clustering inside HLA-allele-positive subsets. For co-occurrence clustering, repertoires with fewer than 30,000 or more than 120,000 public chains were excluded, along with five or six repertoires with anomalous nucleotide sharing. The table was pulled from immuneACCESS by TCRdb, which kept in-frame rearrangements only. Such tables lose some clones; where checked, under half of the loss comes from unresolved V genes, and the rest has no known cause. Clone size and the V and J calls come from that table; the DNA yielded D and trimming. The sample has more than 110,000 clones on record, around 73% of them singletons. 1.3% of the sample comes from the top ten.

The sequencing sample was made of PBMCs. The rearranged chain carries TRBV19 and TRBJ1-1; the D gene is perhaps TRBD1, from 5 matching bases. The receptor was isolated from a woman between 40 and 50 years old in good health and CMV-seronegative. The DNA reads TGTGCCAGTAGTATCCGGGCAGGGTTCACTGAAGCTTTCTTT. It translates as CASSIRAGFTEAFF.